This TCR beta chain emerged from a study of blood T cell repertoires in COVID-19. About the research overall: Collection of acute and convalescent COVID-19 samples took place in the United States, Italy and Spain.

The method was immunoSEQ multiplex PCR; TCRdb's version includes in-frame clones alone and lacks a portion of them. Of 250,000 to 350,000 clones listed, about 85% are singletons. Recruitment covered roughly 24 US areas and drew participants whose ages spanned 18 to 89 years. Categorization into cohorts depended on clinical history that participants reported. Donors in Cohort 3 who had recovered were those with two negative PCRs, healthcare professional clearance, or resolution of their symptoms. The CDR3 length is 16 residues. Germline CDR1 SEHNR, CDR2 FQNEAQ (reference sequence). Losses at the gene ends were 3 bases for V and 6 bases for J; bases not matched to a gene: 5.

The gene calls are TRBV7-9 and TRBJ2-2; TRBD2 matches 12 bases. Sequenced material: PBMCs or T cells enriched from blood (not recorded which). The TCR originated in a woman aged 25 to 39 who had recovered from COVID-19. This chain's CDR3 is CASSLALAGGPGELFF. The CDR3 DNA sequence: TGTGCCAGCAGCTTGGCCCTAGCGGGGGGGCCCGGGGAGCTGTTTTTT.